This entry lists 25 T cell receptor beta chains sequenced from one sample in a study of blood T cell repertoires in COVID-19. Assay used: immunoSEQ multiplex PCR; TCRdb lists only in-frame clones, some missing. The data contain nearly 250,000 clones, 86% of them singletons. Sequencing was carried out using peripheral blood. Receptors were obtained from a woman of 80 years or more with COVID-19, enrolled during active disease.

The CDR3 bases are TGTGCCAGCAGCAAAGGGGACAGAATCACACAAGAGACCCAGTACTTC. Residues: CASSKGDRITQETQYF. The chain combines TRBV21-1 with TRBJ2-5; TRBD1 was called by the table and not checked on the DNA. TRBV21-1 is a pseudogene locus. The CDR3 is 16 amino acids.

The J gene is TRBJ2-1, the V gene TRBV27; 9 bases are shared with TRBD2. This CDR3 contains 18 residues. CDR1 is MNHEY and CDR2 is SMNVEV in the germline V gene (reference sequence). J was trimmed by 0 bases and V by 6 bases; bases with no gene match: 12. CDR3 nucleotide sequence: TGTGCCAGCAGAGAATTTGGCGGGGGGGCTGACTCCTACAATGAGCAGTTCTTC. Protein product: CASREFGGGADSYNEQFF.

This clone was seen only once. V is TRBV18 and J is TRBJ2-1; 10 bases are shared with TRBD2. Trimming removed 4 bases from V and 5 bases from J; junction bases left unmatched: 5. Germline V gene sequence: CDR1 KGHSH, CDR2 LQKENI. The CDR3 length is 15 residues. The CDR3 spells CASSLAGGINNEQFF. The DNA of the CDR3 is TGTGCCAGCTCACTAGCGGGGGGTATTAACAATGAGCAGTTCTTC.

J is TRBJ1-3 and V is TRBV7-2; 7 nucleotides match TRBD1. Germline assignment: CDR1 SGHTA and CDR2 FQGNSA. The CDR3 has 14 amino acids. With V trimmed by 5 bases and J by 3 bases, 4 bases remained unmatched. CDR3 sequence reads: CASSLRQGGNTIYF. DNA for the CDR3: TGTGCCAGCAGCCTAAGACAGGGTGGAAACACCATATATTTT.

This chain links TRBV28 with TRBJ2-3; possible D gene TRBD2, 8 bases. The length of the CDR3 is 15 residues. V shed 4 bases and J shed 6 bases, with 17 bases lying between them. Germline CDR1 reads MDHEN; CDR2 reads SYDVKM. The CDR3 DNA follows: TGTGCCAGCAGTTCAAGGACTAGCAGGGGGGATACGCAGTATTTT. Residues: CASSSRTSRGDTQYF.

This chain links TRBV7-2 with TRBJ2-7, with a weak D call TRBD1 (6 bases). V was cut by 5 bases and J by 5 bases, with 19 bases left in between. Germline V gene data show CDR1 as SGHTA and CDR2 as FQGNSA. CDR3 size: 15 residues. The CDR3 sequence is CASSAGAQGWNEQYF. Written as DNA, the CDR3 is TGTGCCAGCAGCGCAGGAGCCCAGGGGTGGAACGAGCAGTACTTC.

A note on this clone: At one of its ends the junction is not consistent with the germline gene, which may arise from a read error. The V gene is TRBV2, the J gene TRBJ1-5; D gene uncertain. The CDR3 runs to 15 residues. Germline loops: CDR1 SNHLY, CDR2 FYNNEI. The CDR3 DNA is TGTGCCAGCACTGAAGATGGAGGGAGCGGGCAGCCCCAGCATTTT. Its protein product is CASTEDGGSGQPQHF.

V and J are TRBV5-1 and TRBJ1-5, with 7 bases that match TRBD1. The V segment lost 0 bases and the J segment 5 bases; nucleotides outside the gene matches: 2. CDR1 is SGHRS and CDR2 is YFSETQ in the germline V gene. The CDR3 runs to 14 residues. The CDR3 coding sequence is TGCGCCAGCAGCTTGGGTGGACAGGATCAGCCCCAGCATTTT. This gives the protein CASSLGGQDQPQHF.

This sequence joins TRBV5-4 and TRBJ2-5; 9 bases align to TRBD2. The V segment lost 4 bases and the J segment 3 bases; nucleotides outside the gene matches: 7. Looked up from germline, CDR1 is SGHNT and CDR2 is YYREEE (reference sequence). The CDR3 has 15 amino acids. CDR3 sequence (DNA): TGTGCCAGCAGCCCGAGCTCTAGCGGGGAAGAGACCCAGTACTTC. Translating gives CASSPSSSGEETQYF. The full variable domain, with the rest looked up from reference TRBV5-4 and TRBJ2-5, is ETGVTQSPTHLIKTRGQQVTLRCSSQSGHNTVSWYQQALGQGPQFIFQYYREEENGRGNFPPRFSGLQFPNYSSELNVNALELDDSALYLCASSPSSSGEETQYFGPGTRLLVL.

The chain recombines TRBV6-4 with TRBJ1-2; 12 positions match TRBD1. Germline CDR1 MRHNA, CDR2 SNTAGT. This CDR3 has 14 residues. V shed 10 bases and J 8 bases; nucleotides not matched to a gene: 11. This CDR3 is CATASGTGGEGYTF. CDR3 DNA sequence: TGTGCCACCGCCTCGGGGACAGGGGGCGAGGGCTACACCTTC.

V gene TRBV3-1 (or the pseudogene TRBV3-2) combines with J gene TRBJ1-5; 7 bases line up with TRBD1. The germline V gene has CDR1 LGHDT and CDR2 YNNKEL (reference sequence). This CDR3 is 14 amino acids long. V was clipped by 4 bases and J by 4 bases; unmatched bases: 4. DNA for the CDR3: TGTGCCAGCAGCCGTGGGACAGCTAATCAGCCCCAGCATTTT. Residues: CASSRGTANQPQHF.

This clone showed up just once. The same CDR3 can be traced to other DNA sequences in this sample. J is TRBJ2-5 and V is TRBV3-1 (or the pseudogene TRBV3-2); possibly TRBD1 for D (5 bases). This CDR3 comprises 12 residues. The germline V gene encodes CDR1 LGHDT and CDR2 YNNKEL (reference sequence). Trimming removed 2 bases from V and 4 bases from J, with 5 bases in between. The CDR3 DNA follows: TGTGCCAGCAGCCAAAGGGGAGAGACCCAGTACTTC. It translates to CASSQRGETQYF.

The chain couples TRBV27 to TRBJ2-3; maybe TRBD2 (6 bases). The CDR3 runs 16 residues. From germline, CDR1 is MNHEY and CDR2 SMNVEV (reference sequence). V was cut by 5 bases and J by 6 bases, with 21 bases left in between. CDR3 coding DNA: TGTGCCAGCAGTCCCCTTACACCCGGAGGGCAGGATACGCAGTATTTT. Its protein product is CASSPLTPGGQDTQYF.

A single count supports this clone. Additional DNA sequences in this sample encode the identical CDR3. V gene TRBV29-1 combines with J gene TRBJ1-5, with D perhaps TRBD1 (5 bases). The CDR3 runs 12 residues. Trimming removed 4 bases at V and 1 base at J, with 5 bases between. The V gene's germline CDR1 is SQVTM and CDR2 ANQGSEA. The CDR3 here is CSVAGSNQPQHF. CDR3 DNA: TGCAGCGTTGCAGGGAGCAATCAGCCCCAGCATTTT.

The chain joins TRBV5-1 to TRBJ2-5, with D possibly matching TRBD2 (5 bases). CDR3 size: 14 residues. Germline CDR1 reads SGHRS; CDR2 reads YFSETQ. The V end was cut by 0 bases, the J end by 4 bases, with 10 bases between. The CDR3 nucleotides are TGCGCCAGCAGCTTGGCGGGAATAGGAGAGACCCAGTACTTC. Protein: CASSLAGIGETQYF.

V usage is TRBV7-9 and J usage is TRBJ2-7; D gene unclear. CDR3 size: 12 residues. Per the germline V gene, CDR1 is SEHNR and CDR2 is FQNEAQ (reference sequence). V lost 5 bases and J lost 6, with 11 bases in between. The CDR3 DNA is TGTGCCAGCAGCCACTCGGTCGGCGAGCAGTACGTC. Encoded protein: CASSHSVGEQYV.

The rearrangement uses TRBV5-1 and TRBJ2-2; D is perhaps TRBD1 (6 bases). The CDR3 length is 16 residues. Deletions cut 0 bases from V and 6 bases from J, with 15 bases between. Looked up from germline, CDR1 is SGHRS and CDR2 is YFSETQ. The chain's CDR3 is CASSLAEGTIAGELFF. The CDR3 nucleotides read TGCGCCAGCAGCTTGGCCGAAGGGACAATCGCCGGGGAGCTGTTTTTT.

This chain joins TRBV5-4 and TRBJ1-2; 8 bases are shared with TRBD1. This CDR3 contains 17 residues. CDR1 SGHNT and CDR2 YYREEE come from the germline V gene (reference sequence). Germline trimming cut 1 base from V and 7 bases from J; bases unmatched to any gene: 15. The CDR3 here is CASSLTYTQGAGTGYTF. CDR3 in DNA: TGTGCCAGCAGCTTGACCTATACCCAGGGGGCCGGTACTGGCTACACCTTC.

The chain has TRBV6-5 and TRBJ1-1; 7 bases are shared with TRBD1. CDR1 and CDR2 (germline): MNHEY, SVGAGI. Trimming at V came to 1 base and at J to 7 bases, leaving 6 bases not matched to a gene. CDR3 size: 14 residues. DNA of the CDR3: TGTGCCAGCAGTTACTTCGCGGCAGGGGGTGAAGCTTTCTTT. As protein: CASSYFAAGGEAFF.

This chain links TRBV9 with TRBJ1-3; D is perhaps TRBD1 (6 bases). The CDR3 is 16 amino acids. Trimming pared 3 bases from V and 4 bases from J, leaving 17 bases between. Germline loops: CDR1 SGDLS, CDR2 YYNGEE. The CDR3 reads CASSGAGGPSGNTIYF. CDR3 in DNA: TGTGCCAGCAGCGGAGCGGGGGGCCCTTCGGGAAACACCATATATTTT.

The CDR3 loop reads CASSLDRANTEAFF. Written as DNA, the CDR3 is TGTGCCAGCAGTCTGGACAGGGCGAACACTGAAGCTTTCTTT. The chain joins TRBV27 to TRBJ1-1, with 8 bases lining up with TRBD1. CDR1 and CDR2 from the germline V gene are MNHEY and SMNVEV (reference sequence). This CDR3 comprises 14 residues. J lost 1 base, V lost 5 bases, and 3 bases had no gene match.

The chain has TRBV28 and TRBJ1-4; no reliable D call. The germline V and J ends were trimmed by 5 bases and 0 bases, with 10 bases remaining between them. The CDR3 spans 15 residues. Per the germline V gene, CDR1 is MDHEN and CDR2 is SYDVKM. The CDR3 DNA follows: TGTGCCAGCAGTCCTCCGACATCAACTAATGAAAAACTGTTTTTT. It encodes CASSPPTSTNEKLFF.

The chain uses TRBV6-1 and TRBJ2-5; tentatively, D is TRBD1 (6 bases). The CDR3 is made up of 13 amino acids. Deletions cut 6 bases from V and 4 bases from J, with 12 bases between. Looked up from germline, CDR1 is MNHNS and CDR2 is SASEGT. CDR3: CASRASQGETQYF. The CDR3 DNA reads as TGTGCCAGCAGAGCTTCACAGGGAGAGACCCAGTACTTC.

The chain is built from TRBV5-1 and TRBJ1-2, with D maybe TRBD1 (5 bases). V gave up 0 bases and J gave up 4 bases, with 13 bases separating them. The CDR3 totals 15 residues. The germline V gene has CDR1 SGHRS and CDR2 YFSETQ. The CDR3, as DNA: TGCGCCAGCAGCTTGGGAGGGACTGGGGGCTATGGCTACACCTTC. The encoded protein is CASSLGGTGGYGYTF.

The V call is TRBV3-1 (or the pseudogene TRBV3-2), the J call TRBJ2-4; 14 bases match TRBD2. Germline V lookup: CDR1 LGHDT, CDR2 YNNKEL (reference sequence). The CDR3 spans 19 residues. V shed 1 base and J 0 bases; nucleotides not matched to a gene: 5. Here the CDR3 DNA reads TGTGCCAGCAGCCAAGGACTAGCGGGGGGGGAACTAGCCAAAAACATTCAGTACTTC. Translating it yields CASSQGLAGGELAKNIQYF.